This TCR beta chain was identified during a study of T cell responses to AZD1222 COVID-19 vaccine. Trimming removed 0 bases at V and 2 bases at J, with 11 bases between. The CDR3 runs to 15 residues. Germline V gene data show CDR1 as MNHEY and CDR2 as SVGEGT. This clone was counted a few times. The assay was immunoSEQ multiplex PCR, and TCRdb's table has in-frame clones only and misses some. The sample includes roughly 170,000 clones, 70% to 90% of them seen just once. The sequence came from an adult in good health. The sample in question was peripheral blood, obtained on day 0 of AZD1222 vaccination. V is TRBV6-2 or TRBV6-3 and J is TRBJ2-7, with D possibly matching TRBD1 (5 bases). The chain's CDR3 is CASSYSDTGPYEQYF. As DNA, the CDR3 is TGTGCCAGCAGTTACTCGGACACGGGCCCCTACGAGCAGTACTTC.